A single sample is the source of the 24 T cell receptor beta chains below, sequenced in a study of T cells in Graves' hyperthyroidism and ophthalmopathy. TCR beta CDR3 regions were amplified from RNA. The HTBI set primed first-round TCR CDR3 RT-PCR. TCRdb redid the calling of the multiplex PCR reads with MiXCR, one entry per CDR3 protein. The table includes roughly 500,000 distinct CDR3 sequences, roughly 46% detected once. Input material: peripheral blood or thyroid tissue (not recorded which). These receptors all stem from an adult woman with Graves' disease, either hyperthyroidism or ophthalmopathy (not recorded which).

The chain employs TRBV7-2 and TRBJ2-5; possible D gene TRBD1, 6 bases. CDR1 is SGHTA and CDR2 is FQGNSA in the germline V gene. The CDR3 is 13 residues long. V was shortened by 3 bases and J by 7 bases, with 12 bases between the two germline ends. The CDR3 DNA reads TGTGCCAGCAGCTTCGACAGGAAAGGGACCCAGTACTTC. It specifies CASSFDRKGTQYF.

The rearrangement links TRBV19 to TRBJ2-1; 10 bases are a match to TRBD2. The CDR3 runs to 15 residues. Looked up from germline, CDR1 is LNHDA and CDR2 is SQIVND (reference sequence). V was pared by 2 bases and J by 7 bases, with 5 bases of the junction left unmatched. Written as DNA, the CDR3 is TGTGCCAGTAGTATAAGGCTAGCGGGAGATAATGAGCAGTTCTTC. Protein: CASSIRLAGDNEQFF.

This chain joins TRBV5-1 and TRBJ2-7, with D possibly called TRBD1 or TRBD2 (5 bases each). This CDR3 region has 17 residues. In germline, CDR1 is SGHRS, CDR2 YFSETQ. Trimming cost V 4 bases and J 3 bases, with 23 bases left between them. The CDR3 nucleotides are TGCGCCAGCAGCGTCCGAAAGAGGGTAGGGGCCAACTACGAGCAGTACTTC. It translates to CASSVRKRVGANYEQYF.

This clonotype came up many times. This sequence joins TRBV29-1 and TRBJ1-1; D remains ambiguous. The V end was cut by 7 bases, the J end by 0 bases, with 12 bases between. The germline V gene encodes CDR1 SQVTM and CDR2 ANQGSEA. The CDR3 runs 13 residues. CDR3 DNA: TGCAGCGCTCGGAGAACACTGAACACTGAAGCTTTCTTT. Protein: CSARRTLNTEAFF.

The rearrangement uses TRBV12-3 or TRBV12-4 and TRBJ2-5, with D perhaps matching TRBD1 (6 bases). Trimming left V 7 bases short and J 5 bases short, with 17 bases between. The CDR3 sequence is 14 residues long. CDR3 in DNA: TGTGCCAGCAATGCCTTCGGGCAGGGGGAGACCCAGTACTTC. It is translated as CASNAFGQGETQYF.

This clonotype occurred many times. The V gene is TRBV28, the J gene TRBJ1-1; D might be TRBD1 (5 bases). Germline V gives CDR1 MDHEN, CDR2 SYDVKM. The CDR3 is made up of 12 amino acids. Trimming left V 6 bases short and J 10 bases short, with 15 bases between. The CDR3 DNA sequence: TGTGCCAGCAGCACCGGGCTGCAGGGAGCTTTCTTT. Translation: CASSTGLQGAFF.

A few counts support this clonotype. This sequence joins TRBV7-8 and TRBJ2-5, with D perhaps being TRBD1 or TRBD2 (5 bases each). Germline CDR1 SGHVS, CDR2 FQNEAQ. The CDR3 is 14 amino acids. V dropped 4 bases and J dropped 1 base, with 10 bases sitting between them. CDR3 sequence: CASSSGTLQETQYF. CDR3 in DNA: TGTGCCAGCAGCTCCGGGACCCTCCAAGAGACCCAGTACTTC.

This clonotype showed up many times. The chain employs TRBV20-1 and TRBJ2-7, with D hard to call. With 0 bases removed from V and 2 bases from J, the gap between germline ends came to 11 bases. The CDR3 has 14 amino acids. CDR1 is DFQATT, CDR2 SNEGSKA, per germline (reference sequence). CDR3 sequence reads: CSARDYRKTYEQYF. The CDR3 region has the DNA TGCAGTGCTAGAGATTACAGAAAGACCTACGAGCAGTACTTC.

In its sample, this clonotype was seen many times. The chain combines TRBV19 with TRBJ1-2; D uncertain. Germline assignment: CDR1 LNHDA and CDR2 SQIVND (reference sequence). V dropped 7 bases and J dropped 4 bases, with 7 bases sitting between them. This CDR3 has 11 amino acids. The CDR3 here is CASTGAYGYTF. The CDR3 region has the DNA TGTGCCAGTACCGGAGCCTATGGCTACACCTTC.

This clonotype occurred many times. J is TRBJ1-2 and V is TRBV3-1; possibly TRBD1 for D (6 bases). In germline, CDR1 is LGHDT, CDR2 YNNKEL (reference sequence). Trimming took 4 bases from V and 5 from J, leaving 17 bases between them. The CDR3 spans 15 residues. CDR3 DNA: TGTGCCAGCAGCCCTCGACAGGCTCTCGCGTATGGCTACACCTTC. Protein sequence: CASSPRQALAYGYTF.

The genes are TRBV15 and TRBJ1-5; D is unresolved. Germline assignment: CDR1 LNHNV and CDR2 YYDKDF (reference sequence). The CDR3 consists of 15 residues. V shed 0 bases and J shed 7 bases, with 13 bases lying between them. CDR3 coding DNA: TGTGCCACCAGCAGAGATAGTGCCTTGGGGCAGCCCCAGCATTTT. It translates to CATSRDSALGQPQHF. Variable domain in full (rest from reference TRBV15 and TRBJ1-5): DAMVIQNPRYQVTQFGKPVTLSCSQTLNHNVMYWYQQKSSQAPKLLFHYYDKDFNNEADTPDNFQSRRPNTSFCFLDIRSPGLGDTAMYLCATSRDSALGQPQHFGDGTRLSIL.

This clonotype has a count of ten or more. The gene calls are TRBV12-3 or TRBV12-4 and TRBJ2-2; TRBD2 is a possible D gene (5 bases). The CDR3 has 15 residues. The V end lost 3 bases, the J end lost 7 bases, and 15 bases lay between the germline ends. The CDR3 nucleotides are TGTGCCAGCAGTTTTCGGCGGGTTGGGAACGGGGAGCTGTTTTTT. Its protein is CASSFRRVGNGELFF.

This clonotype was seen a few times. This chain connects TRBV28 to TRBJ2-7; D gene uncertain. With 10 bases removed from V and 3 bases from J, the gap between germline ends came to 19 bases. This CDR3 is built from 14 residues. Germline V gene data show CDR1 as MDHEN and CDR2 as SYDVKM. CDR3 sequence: CATARTPKGYEQYF. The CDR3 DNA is TGTGCCACCGCCCGGACCCCGAAGGGCTACGAGCAGTACTTC.

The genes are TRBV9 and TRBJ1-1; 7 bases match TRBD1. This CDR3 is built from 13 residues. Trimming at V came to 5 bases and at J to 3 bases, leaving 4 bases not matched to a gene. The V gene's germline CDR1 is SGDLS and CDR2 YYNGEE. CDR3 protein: CASSTGTDTEAFF. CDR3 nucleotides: TGTGCCAGCAGTACCGGGACAGACACTGAAGCTTTCTTT.

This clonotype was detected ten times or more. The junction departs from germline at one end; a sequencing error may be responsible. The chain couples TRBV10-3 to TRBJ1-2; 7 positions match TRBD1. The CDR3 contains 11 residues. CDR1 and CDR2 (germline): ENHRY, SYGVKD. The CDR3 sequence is CAILDRALRHF. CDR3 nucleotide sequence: TGTGCCATCCTCGACAGGGCCCTTCGTCACTTC.

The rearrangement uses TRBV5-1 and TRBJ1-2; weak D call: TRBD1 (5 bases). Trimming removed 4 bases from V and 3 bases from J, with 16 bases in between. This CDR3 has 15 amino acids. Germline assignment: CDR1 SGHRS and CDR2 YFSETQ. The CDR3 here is CASSPEGQGDYGYTF. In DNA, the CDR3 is TGCGCCAGCAGCCCAGAGGGGCAGGGCGACTATGGCTACACCTTC.

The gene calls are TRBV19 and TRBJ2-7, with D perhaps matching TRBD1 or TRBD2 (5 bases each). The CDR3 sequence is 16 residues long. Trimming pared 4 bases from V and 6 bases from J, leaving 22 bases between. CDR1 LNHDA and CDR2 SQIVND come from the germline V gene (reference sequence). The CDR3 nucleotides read TGTGCCAGTAGTAGGGGGTACTCTGGGGCAGAGGCCGAGCAGTACTTC. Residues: CASSRGYSGAEAEQYF.

The CDR3, as DNA: TGTGCCAGCAGTTCTGGGACATTACTTTCCCGGTCACCCCTCCACTTT. Translation gives CASSSGTLLSRSPLHF. The chain has TRBV25-1 and TRBJ1-6; TRBD1 is a possible D gene (6 bases). Trimming took off 5 bases at V and 10 bases at J, with 21 bases between the two ends. From germline, CDR1 is MGHDK and CDR2 SYGVNS. CDR3 size: 16 residues. The variable domain in full, completed from reference TRBV25-1 and TRBJ1-6, reads EADIYQTPRYLVIGTGKKITLECSQTMGHDKMYWYQQDPGMELHLIHYSYGVNSTEKGDLSSESTVSRIRTEHFPLTLESARPSHTSQYLCASSSGTLLSRSPLHFGNGTRLTVT.

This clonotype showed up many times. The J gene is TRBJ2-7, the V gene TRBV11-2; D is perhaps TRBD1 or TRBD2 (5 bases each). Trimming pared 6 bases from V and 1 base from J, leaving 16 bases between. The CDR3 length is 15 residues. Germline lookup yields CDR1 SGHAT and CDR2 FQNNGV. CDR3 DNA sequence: TGTGCCAGCAGAAGGGGACGAGATCTGTCCTACGAGCAGTACTTC. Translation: CASRRGRDLSYEQYF.

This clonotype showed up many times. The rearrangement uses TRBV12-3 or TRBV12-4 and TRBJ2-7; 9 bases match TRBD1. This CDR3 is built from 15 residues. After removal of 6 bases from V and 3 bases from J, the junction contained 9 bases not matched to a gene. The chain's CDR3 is CASSLQGASVYEQYF. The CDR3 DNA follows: TGTGCCAGCAGCCTACAGGGGGCTTCAGTCTACGAGCAGTACTTC.

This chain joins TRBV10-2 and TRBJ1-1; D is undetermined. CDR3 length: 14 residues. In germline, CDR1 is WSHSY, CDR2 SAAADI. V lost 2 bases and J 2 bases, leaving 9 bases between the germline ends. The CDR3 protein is CASSEGYSNTEAFF. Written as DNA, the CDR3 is TGCGCCAGCAGTGAGGGATATTCAAACACTGAAGCTTTCTTT.

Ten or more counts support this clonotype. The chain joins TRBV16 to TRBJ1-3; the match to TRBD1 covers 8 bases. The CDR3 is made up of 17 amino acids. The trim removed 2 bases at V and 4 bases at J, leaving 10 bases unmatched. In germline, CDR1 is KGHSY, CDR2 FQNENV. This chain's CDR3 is CASSQTTNRGRGNTIYF. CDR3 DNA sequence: TGTGCCAGCAGCCAAACTACCAACAGGGGGAGAGGAAACACCATATATTTT. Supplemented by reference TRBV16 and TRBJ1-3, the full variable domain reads GEEVAQTPKHLVRGEGQKAKLYCAPIKGHSYVFWYQQVLKNEFKFLISFQNENVFDETGMPKERFSAKCLPNSPCSLEIQATKLEDSAVYFCASSQTTNRGRGNTIYFGEGSWLTVV.

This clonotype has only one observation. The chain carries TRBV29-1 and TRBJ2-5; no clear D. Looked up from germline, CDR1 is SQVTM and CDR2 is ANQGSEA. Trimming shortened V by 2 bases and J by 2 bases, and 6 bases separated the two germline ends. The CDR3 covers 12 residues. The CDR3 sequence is CSVEIQQETQYF. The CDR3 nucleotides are TGCAGCGTTGAAATACAGCAAGAGACCCAGTACTTC.

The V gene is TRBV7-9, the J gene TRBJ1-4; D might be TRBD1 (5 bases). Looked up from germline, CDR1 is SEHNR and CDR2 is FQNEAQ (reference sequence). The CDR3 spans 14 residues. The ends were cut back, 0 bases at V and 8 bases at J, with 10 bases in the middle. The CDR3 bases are TGTGCCAGCAGCTTAGCAGGGGCGAGAGAAAAACTGTTTTTT. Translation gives CASSLAGAREKLFF.